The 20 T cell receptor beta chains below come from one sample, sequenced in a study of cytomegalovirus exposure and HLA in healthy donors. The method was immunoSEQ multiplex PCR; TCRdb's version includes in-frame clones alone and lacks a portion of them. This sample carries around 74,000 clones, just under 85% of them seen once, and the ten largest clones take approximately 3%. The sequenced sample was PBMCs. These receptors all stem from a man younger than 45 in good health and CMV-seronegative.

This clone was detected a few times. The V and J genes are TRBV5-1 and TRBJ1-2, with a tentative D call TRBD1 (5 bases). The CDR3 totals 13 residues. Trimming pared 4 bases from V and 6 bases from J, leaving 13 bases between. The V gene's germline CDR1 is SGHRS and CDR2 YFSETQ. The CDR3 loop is CASSLDSRDGYTF. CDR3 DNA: TGCGCCAGCAGCCTCGACAGCCGAGATGGCTACACCTTC.

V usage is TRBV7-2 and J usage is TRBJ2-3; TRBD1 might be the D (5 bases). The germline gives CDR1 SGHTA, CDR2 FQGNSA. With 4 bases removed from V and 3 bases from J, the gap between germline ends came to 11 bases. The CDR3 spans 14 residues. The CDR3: CASSSEQATDTQYF. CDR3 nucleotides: TGTGCCAGCAGCTCCGAACAGGCTACAGATACGCAGTATTTT.

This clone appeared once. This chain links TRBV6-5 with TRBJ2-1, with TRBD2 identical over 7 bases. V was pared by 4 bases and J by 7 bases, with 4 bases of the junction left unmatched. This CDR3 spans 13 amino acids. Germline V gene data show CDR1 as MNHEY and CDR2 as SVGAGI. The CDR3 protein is CASSWGGRNEQFF. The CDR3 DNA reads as TGTGCCAGCAGTTGGGGGGGACGAAATGAGCAGTTCTTC.

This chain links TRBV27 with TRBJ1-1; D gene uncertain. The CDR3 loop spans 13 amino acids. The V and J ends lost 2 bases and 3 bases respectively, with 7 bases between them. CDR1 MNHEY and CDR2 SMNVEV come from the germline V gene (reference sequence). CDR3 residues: CASSLMSDTEAFF. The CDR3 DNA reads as TGTGCCAGCAGTTTAATGTCAGACACTGAAGCTTTCTTT.

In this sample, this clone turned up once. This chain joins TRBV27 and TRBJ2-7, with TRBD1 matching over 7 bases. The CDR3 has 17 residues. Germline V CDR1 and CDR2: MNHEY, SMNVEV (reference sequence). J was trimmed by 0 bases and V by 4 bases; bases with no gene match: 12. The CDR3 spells CASSWPPGQESSYEQYV. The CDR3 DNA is TGTGCCAGCAGTTGGCCACCAGGACAGGAGAGCTCCTACGAGCAGTACGTC.

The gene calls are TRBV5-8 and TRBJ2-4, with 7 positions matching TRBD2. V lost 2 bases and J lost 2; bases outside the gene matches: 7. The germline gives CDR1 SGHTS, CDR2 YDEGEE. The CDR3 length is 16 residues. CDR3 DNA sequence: TGTGCCAGCAGCTTAATCCAGGGAGGGTCCAAAAACATTCAGTACTTC. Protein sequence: CASSLIQGGSKNIQYF.

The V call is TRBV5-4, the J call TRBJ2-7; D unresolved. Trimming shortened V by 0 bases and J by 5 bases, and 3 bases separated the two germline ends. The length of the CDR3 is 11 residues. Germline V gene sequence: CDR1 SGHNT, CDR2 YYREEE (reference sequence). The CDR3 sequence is CASSLADEQYF. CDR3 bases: TGTGCCAGCAGCTTGGCCGACGAGCAGTACTTC.

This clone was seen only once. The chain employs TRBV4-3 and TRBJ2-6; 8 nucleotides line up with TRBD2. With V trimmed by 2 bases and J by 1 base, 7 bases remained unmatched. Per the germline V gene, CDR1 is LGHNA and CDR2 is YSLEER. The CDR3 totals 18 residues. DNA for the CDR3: TGCGCCAGCAGCCAAACGGGAGGGGTCGAATCTGGGGCCAACGTCCTGACTTTC. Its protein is CASSQTGGVESGANVLTF.

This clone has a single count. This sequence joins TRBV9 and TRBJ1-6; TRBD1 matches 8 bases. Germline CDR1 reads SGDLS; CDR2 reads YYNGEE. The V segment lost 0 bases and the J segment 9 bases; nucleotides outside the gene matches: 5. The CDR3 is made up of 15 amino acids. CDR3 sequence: CASSVEGQGSSPLHF. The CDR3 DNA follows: TGTGCCAGCAGCGTAGAAGGACAGGGTAGTTCACCCCTCCACTTT.

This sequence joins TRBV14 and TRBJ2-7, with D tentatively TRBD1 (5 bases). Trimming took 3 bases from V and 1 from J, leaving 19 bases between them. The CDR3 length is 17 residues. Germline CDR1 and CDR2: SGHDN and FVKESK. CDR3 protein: CASSHLYRGRGSYEQYF. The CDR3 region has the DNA TGTGCCAGCAGCCACCTCTATAGGGGTAGGGGATCCTACGAGCAGTACTTC.

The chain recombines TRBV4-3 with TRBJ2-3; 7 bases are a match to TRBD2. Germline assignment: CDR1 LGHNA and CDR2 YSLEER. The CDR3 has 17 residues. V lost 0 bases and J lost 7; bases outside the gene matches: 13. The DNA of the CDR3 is TGCGCCAGCAGCCAAGATCCCGGGAGGAGCGGAGGGAATACGCAGTATTTT. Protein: CASSQDPGRSGGNTQYF.

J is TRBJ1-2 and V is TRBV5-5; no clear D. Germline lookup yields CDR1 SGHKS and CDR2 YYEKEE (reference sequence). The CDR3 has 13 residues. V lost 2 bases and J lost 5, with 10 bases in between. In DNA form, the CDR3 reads TGTGCCAGCAGCTTCTCGACTGAGTATGGCTACACCTTC. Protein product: CASSFSTEYGYTF. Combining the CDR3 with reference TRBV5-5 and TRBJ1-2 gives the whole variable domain DAGVTQSPTHLIKTRGQQVTLRCSPISGHKSVSWYQQVLGQGPQFIFQYYEKEERGRGNFPDRFSARQFPNYSSELNVNALLLGDSALYLCASSFSTEYGYTFGSGTRLTVV.

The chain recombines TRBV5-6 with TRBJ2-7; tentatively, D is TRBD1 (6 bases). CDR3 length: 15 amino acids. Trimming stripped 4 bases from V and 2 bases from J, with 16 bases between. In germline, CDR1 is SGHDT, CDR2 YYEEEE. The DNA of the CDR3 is TGTGCCAGCAGCGGGGGCCTTATGGGGCCCTACGAGCAGTACTTC. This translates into CASSGGLMGPYEQYF.

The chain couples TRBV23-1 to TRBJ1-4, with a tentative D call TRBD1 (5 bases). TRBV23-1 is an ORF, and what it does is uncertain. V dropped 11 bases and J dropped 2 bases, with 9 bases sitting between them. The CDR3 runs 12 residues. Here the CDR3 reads CASQGTNEKLFF. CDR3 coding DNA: TGCGCCTCCCAGGGTACTAATGAAAAACTGTTTTTT.

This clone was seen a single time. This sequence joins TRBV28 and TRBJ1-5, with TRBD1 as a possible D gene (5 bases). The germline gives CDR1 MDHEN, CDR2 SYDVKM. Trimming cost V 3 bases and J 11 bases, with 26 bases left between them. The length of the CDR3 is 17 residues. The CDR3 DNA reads TGTGCCAGCAGTTTCCTCCTTCAGGGCGCGGGGGGTGCGGCCCAGCATTTT. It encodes CASSFLLQGAGGAAQHF.

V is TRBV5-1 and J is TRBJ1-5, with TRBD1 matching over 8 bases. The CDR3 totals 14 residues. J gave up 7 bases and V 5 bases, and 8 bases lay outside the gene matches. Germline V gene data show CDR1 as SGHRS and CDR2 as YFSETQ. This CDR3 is CASSLTGTGQPQHF. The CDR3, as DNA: TGCGCCAGCAGTCTTACAGGGACAGGCCAGCCCCAGCATTTT. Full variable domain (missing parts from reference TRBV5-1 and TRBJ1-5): KAGVTQTPRYLIKTRGQQVTLSCSPISGHRSVSWYQQTPGQGLQFLFEYFSETQRNKGNFPGRFSGRQFSNSRSEMNVSTLELGDSALYLCASSLTGTGQPQHFGDGTRLSIL.

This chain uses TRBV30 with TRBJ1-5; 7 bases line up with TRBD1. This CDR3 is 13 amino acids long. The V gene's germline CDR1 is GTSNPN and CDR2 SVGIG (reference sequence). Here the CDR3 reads CAQGGQGDQPQHF. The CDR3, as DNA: TGTGCTCAAGGGGGGCAGGGGGATCAGCCCCAGCATTTT.

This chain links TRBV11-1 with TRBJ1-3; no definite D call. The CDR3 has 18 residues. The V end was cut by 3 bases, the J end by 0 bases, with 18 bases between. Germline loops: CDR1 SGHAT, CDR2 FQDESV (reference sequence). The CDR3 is CASSLISSWQASGNTIYF. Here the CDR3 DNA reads TGTGCCAGCAGCTTGATTTCATCCTGGCAGGCCTCTGGAAACACCATATATTTT.

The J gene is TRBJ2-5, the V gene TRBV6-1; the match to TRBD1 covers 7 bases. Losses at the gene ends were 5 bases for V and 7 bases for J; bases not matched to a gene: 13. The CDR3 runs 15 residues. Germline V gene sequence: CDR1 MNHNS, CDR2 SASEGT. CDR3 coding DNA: TGTGCCAGCAGTCCCTTCCGGACAGGCACGGGGACCCAGTACTTC. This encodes CASSPFRTGTGTQYF.

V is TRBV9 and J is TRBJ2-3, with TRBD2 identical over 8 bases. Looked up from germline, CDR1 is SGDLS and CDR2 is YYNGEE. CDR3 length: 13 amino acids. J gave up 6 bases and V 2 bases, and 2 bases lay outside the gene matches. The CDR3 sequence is CASSVGGEDTQYF. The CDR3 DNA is TGTGCCAGCAGCGTCGGGGGGGAGGATACGCAGTATTTT.